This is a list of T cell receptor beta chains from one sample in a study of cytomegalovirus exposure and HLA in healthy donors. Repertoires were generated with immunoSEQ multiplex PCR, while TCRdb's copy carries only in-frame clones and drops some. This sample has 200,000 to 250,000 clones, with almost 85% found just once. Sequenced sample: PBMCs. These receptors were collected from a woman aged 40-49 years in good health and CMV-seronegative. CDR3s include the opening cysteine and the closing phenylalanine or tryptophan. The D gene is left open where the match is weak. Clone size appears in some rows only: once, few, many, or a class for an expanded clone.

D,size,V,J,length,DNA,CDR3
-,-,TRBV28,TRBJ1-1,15,TGTGCCAGCCTCAATGCCCAAAGGGGAGGCACTGAAGCTTTCTTT,CASLNAQRGGTEAFF
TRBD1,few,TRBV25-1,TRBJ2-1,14,TGTGCCAGCCGACCCTCGACAGGGGACAATGAGCAGTTCTTC,CASRPSTGDNEQFF
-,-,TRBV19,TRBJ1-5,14,TGTGCCACCAAATCGGGGGGTAGCCATCAGCCCCAGCATTTT,CATKSGGSHQPQHF
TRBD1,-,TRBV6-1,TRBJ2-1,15,TGTGCCAGCAGTAAACAGGGGCTCCCCTACAATGAGCAGTTCTTC,CASSKQGLPYNEQFF
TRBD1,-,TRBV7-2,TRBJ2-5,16,TGTGCCAGCAGCCCTCATCCGGGACAGGGATCAGAGACCCAGTACTTC,CASSPHPGQGSETQYF
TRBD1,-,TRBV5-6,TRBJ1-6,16,TGTGCCAGCAGTAAGGCCCTCGGGACAGGGGATTTGCCCCTCCACTTT,CASSKALGTGDLPLHF
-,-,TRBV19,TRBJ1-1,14,TGTGCCAGTAGTGAGGGCCGGCCGCCCAATGAAGCTTTCTTT,CASSEGRPPNEAFF
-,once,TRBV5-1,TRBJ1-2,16,TGCGCCAGCAGCTTGATCCGGGACAACGGGATACAGGGCTACACCTTC,CASSLIRDNGIQGYTF
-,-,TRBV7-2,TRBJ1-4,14,TGTGCCAGCAGCTCGGGACAAGGGAATGAAAAACTGTTTTTT,CASSSGQGNEKLFF
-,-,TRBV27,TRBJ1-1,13,TGTGCCAGCAGTTGGGCGGGGGGGCGGGAAGCTTTCTTT,CASSWAGGREAFF
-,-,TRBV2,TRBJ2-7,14,TGTGCCAGCAGTGATAGAGTTCTATACTACGAGCAGTACTTC,CASSDRVLYYEQYF
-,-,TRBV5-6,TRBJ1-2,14,TGTGCCAGCAGCTACCGGGACAACAAACATGGCTACACCTTC,CASSYRDNKHGYTF
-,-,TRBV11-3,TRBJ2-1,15,TGTGCCAGCAGCTTAAGTAGGGTAACAGGGAATGAGCAGTTCTTC,CASSLSRVTGNEQFF
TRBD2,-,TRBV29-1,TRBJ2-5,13,TGCAGCGCTGGGGGGGTCTTCCAAGAGACCCAGTACTTC,CSAGGVFQETQYF
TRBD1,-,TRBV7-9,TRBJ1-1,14,TGTGCCAGCGGGCCCGACAGGGGGAACACTGAAGCTTTCTTT,CASGPDRGNTEAFF
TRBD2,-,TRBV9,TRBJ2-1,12,TGTGCCAGCAGTCTTAGCGGGGTAGAACAGTTCTTC,CASSLSGVEQFF
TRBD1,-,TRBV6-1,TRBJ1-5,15,TGTGCCAGCAGACAGGGGAGGTCGGGCAATCAGCCCCAGCATTTT,CASRQGRSGNQPQHF
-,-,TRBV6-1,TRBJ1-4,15,TGTGCCAGCAGTGACAGGTCGGCAACTAATGAAAAACTGTTTTTT,CASSDRSATNEKLFF
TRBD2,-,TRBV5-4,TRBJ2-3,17,TGTGCCAGCAGCTTCCCGTCTAGCGGGGTTAGCACAGATACGCAGTATTTT,CASSFPSSGVSTDTQYF
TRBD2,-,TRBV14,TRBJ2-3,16,TGTGCCAGCAGCTTTCGGACTAGCGGTAGCACAGATACGCAGTATTTT,CASSFRTSGSTDTQYF
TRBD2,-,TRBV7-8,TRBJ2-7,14,TGTGCCAGCAGCTTGTATGCGGGGGGGCGAGAGCAGTACTTC,CASSLYAGGREQYF
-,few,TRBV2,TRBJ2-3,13,TGTGCCAGCAGTGGGCCAGGCGCAGATACGCAGTATTTT,CASSGPGADTQYF
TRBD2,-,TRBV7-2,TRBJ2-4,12,TGTGCCAGCAGCTCCTGGGGGGGGAATCAGTACTTC,CASSSWGGNQYF
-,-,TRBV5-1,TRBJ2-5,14,TGCGCCAGCAGCTTGGGGACATCCCCGGAGACCCAGTACTTC,CASSLGTSPETQYF
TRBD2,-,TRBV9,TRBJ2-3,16,TGTGCCAGCAGGGAGGGACTAGCGGGGGCGGGAGATACGCAGTATTTT,CASREGLAGAGDTQYF
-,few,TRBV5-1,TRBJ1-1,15,TGCGCCAGCAGCTTGGCGGCAGCCGGGAGCACTGAAGCTTTCTTT,CASSLAAAGSTEAFF
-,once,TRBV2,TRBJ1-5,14,TGTGCCAGCAGTGAATCGGGAGTCAGTCAGCCCCAGCATTTT,CASSESGVSQPQHF
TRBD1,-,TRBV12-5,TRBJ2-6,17,TGTGCTAGTGGTTCCGACAGGGGGCGGCGTGGGGCCAACGTCCTGACTTTC,CASGSDRGRRGANVLTF
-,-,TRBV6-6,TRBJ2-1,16,TGTGCCAGCAGTTACTCCGGACAGTGGTCCTACAATGAGCAGTTCTTC,CASSYSGQWSYNEQFF
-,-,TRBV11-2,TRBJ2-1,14,TGTGCCAGCAGCCCCGAGGCCCGGCCGGATGAGCAGTTCTTC,CASSPEARPDEQFF
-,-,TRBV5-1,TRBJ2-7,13,TGCGCCAGCAGCTTGGTGGGCCAGAACGAGCAGTACTTC,CASSLVGQNEQYF
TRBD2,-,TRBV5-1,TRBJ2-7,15,TGCGCCAGCGGACTGAGCGGGGGGGCTTCCTACGAGCAGTACTTC,CASGLSGGASYEQYF
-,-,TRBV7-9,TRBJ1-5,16,TGTTCCAGCAGCTTAGGTGGAGATCGGGGGAATCAGCCCCAGCATTTT,CSSSLGGDRGNQPQHF
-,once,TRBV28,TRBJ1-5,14,TGTGCCAGCAGTTTAGGAGGGGATGGTCAGCCCCAGCATTTT,CASSLGGDGQPQHF
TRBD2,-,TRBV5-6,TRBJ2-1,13,TGTGCCAGCAGCTTCGGGGGGGCGGGTGAGCAGTTCTTC,CASSFGGAGEQFF
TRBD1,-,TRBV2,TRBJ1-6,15,TGTGCCAGCAGTGCCCGCGACAGGGGAAATTCACCCCTCCACTTT,CASSARDRGNSPLHF
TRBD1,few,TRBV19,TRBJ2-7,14,TGTGCCAGTAGTATTCCGGGACAGCCTTACGAGCAGTACTTC,CASSIPGQPYEQYF
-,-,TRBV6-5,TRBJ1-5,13,TGTGCCAGTACCGACAGAAGCAATCAGCCCCAGCATTTT,CASTDRSNQPQHF
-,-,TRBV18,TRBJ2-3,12,TGTGCCAGCTCACCGGGACTCGATACGCAGTATTTT,CASSPGLDTQYF
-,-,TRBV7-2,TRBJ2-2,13,TGTGCCAGCAGCTTAGATATCACCGGGGAGCTGTTTTTT,CASSLDITGELFF
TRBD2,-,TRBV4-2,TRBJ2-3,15,TGTGCCAGCAGCGCAATAGCGGGGAGCACAGATACGCAGTATTTT,CASSAIAGSTDTQYF
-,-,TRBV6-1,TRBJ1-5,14,TGTGCCAGCAGAGCACCCGGGGTCGATCAGCCCCAGCATTTT,CASRAPGVDQPQHF
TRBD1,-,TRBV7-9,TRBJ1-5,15,TGTGCCAGCAGCTTAGGGACAGGGGTGGGTCAGCCCCAGCATTTT,CASSLGTGVGQPQHF
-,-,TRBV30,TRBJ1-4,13,TGTGCCTGCCCGACAGCAACTAATGAAAAACTGTTTTTT,CACPTATNEKLFF
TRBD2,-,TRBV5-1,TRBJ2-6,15,TGCGCCAGCAGTCCAGCGGGGGCGGGGGCCAACGTCCTGACTTTC,CASSPAGAGANVLTF
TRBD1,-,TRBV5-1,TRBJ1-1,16,TGCGCCAGCCAAAAAATGGGACAGGGGGCTGGAACTGAAGCTTTCTTT,CASQKMGQGAGTEAFF
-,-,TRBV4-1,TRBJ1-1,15,TGCGCCAGCAGCCAAGGGGGCCTACCTGAGCCTGAAGCTTTCTTT,CASSQGGLPEPEAFF